One and the same sample provided the 10 T cell receptor beta chains below, sequenced in a study of tumor and adjacent non-tumor tissue in lung cancer. No cell sorting was done before RNA was extracted from the tissue. The library came from three nested PCR rounds adapted from ARM-PCR protocols. MiXCR, run by TCRdb on the multiplex PCR reads, gives a single entry per CDR3 protein. The sample gives under 250,000 distinct CDR3 sequences, 70% to 75% of which show up once; around 25% is in the top ten. Sequencing was done on a sample of lung tumor tissue. These receptors all stem from a man between 60 and 75 years old with non-small cell lung cancer.

This chain connects TRBV11-2 to TRBJ2-6, with D possibly matching TRBD1 (5 bases). Germline V lookup: CDR1 SGHAT, CDR2 FQNNGV. The V gene lost 6 bases and the J gene lost 11 bases, with 17 bases spanning the gap. CDR3 length: 14 amino acids. For the CDR3, the DNA is TGTGCCAGCAGTCCTATTTCTAGGGGCGACGTCCTGACTTTC. This codes for CASSPISRGDVLTF.

A word on this clonotype: This may come from a read error, since a much larger clone is one base off. Since the CDR3 does not end with the conserved phenylalanine or tryptophan, this likely comes from a read error. This chain connects TRBV6-1 to TRBJ2-4; D may be TRBD1 (6 bases). Germline V gene data show CDR1 as MNHNS and CDR2 as SASEGT. This CDR3 comprises 13 residues. V was shortened by 4 bases and J by 8 bases, with 12 bases between the two germline ends. The CDR3 nucleotides read TGTGCCAGCAGTGTGGCAGGGGTAGACATTCAGTACTTA. Encoded protein: CASSVAGVDIQYL.

Details on this clonotype: At one boundary the junction diverges from the germline segment, which might be a read error. The chain carries TRBV4-2 and TRBJ2-1; 7 bases align to TRBD2. Looked up from germline, CDR1 is LGHNA and CDR2 is YNFKEQ. The CDR3 is 16 amino acids. The CDR3 DNA follows: TGTGCCAGCAACCAAGAGGGGACTATCGGGAGCTATGCGCAGTTCTTC. The encoded protein is CASNQEGTIGSYAQFF.

This clonotype was observed many times. CDR3: CASSEGILAGSTDTQYF. In DNA form, the CDR3 reads TGTGCCAGCAGTGAGGGGATTTTAGCGGGATCCACAGATACGCAGTATTTT. The chain couples TRBV6-5 to TRBJ2-3, with TRBD2 identical over 8 bases. The CDR3 totals 17 residues. Germline lookup yields CDR1 MNHEY and CDR2 SVGAGI. J gave up 2 bases and V 5 bases, and 12 bases lay outside the gene matches.

Many counts were recorded for this clonotype. The chain combines TRBV20-1 with TRBJ2-2; D not resolved. There are 12 residues in the CDR3. The V end was cut by 2 bases, the J end by 3 bases, with 4 bases between. Germline CDR1 and CDR2: DFQATT and SNEGSKA (reference sequence). The CDR3 sequence: CSARRHTGELFF. CDR3 nucleotides: TGCAGTGCTAGACGACACACCGGGGAGCTGTTTTTT.

Notes on this clonotype: Relative to the germline gene, one junction end is altered; a read error may explain this. The chain uses TRBV4-1 and TRBJ1-4; 9 bases match TRBD1. The CDR3 runs to 15 residues. The germline CDR1 and CDR2 sequences are MGHRA and YSYEKL. The CDR3 DNA sequence: TGCGCCAACAGCCCAGCCGGGACAGGGAGTGAAAAACTGTTTTTT. Encoded protein: CANSPAGTGSEKLFF.

As for this clonotype: A junction boundary mismatches the germline segment, possibly from a read error. The V call is TRBV7-2, the J call TRBJ1-2, with D tentatively TRBD1 (6 bases). The CDR3 has 16 amino acids. CDR1 is SGHTA and CDR2 is FQGNSA in the germline V gene. DNA for the CDR3: TGTGCCAGCAGTTTAGGAGGGACAAAGGGGAGGTATGGCTACACCTTC. Protein product: CASSLGGTKGRYGYTF.

With regard to this clonotype: One junction end does not reproduce the germline sequence, and a read error may be involved. CDR3 region: CAIMAISGANALTF. The CDR3, as DNA: TGTGCCATCATGGCTATCTCTGGGGCCAACGCCCTGACTTTC. This sequence joins TRBV11-2 and TRBJ2-6, with a possible D match to TRBD1 (5 bases). The CDR3 has 14 residues. Germline V gene sequence: CDR1 SGHAT, CDR2 FQNNGV.

About this clonotype: A single base separates this from a much larger clone, so it may be a read error. The chain combines TRBV4-3 with TRBJ1-4, with unresolved D. This CDR3 contains 15 residues. Germline loops: CDR1 LGHNA, CDR2 YSLEER. CDR3 bases: TGCGCCAACAGCCAGAACATCGCAACTAATGAAAAACTGTTTTTT. Encoded protein: CANSQNIATNEKLFF.

Remarks on this clonotype: The germline gene is not matched at one end of the junction; a read error may be the cause. The chain carries TRBV6-5 and TRBJ1-2; 10 bases map to TRBD1. CDR1 is MNHEY, CDR2 SVGAGI, per germline. The CDR3 is 14 residues long. Here the CDR3 reads CASRGTGEGYDYTF. CDR3 bases: TGTGCTAGCAGGGGGACAGGGGAGGGATATGACTACACCTTC.